This TCR beta chain was documented in a study of regulatory T cells. Notes on the study in general: Regulatory T cells from CD3G-deficient patients were less diverse than autologous conventional CD4+ cells and control regulatory cells.

Amplification used 52 TRBV primers and 13 TRBJ primers. Sequencing used immunoSEQ multiplex PCR; TCRdb keeps in-frame clones, though not all of them. The sample includes about 3,900 clones, 80% to 95% of them seen just once. A note on this clone: Antigen: not known.

The CDR3 extends over 14 amino acids. Source material: CD4+ Tregs sorted from blood. This chain connects TRBV7-5 to TRBJ2-3; TRBD2 is the table's D call and was not checked against the DNA. TRBV7-5 is deemed a pseudogene. This clonotype was sampled from a child younger than 10 with CD3G deficiency. Here the CDR3 reads CASSPRTSLGTQYF. For the CDR3, the DNA is TGTGCCAGCAGCCCCCGGACTAGCCTCGGTACGCAGTATTTT.